A single sample is the source of the 7 T cell receptor beta chains below, sequenced in a study of cytomegalovirus exposure and HLA in healthy donors. PCR employed 60 Vbeta and 13 Jbeta primers. The table came from immunoSEQ multiplex PCR; TCRdb's copy has only in-frame clones and leaves some out. The table records more than 150,000 clones, roughly 80% of them present only once. The source material was PBMCs. These receptors all stem from a man in his forties or fifties in good health and CMV-seropositive.

The gene calls are TRBV7-9 and TRBJ2-7; 9 bases fit TRBD2. The CDR3 loop spans 16 amino acids. The J segment lost 2 bases and the V segment lost 5 bases, leaving 10 bases of the junction unmatched. CDR1 and CDR2 (germline): SEHNR, FQNEAQ (reference sequence). As DNA, the CDR3 is TGTGCCAGCAGCCCTCCCCAGCGGGGGGTACCCTACGAGCAGTACTTC. It yields the protein CASSPPQRGVPYEQYF.

This chain joins TRBV18 and TRBJ2-2; D remains ambiguous. This CDR3 region has 14 residues. Germline CDR1 KGHSH, CDR2 LQKENI. Trimming pared 3 bases from V and 0 bases from J, leaving 5 bases between. CDR3 nucleotide sequence: TGTGCCAGCTCACCGACTGCGAACACCGGGGAGCTGTTTTTT. The encoded protein is CASSPTANTGELFF.

This clone was seen only a few times. The chain links TRBV7-2 to TRBJ1-4; a possible D gene is TRBD1 (5 bases). Trimming took 5 bases from V and 4 from J, leaving 11 bases between them. CDR1 and CDR2 from the germline V gene are SGHTA and FQGNSA. CDR3 length equals 14 residues. CDR3 residues: CASSSTGLNEKLFF. The CDR3 region has the DNA TGTGCCAGCAGCAGCACAGGCCTTAATGAAAAACTGTTTTTT.

Worth noting for this clone: The sample carries other DNA sequences with the same CDR3. The V and J genes are TRBV5-1 and TRBJ1-4, with 7 bases lining up with TRBD1. Unmatched junction bases numbered 0, after V lost 0 bases and J lost 4 bases. Per germline, CDR1 SGHRS and CDR2 YFSETQ. The CDR3 sequence is 14 residues long. Here the CDR3 reads CASSLDRGNEKLFF. CDR3 DNA: TGCGCCAGCAGCTTGGACAGGGGTAATGAAAAACTGTTTTTT.

This rearrangement joins TRBV7-2 to TRBJ2-7; D gene unclear. The V gene lost 1 base and the J gene lost 5 bases, with 9 bases spanning the gap. The germline gives CDR1 SGHTA, CDR2 FQGNSA. The CDR3 spans 13 residues. The CDR3 loop reads CASSLEQPHEQYF. In DNA form, the CDR3 reads TGTGCCAGCAGCTTAGAACAGCCCCACGAGCAGTACTTC.

The chain employs TRBV11-2 and TRBJ1-1; the match to TRBD1 covers 9 bases. With 5 bases clipped from V and 5 bases from J, the junction kept 6 bases outside the gene matches. The CDR3 is made up of 14 amino acids. Germline V gene sequence: CDR1 SGHAT, CDR2 FQNNGV. The CDR3: CASSAQGASTEAFF. The DNA of the CDR3 is TGTGCCAGCAGCGCACAGGGGGCATCGACTGAAGCTTTCTTT.

CDR3 nucleotides: TGTGCCAGCAGCCCAATCCTAGCGGGGGGCTACAATGAGCAGTTCTTC. It specifies CASSPILAGGYNEQFF. The chain combines TRBV7-8 with TRBJ2-1; TRBD2 matches 11 bases. CDR1 SGHVS and CDR2 FQNEAQ come from the germline V gene. J lost 3 bases, V lost 5 bases, and 6 bases had no gene match. This CDR3 contains 16 residues. Based on the CDR3 plus reference TRBV7-8 and TRBJ2-1, the full variable domain is GAGVSQSPRYKVAKRGQDVALRCDPISGHVSLFWYQQALGQGPEFLTYFQNEAQLDKSGLPSDRFFAERPEGSVSTLKIQRTQQEDSAVYLCASSPILAGGYNEQFFGPGTRLTVL.